The sequence of this T cell receptor beta chain was determined in a study of beta chain features in type 1 diabetes. Sorting that relied on CD45RO/CCR7/CD25/CD127/CD95/CD27 yielded CD4+ naive, central memory, regulatory and stem cell-like memory cells. Purities over 95% were achieved in all sorted populations. Study results and caveats: Type 1 diabetes patients had TCRB CDR3s that were shorter (moderately but significantly so) in all four CD4+ subsets. Researchers could not determine here whether HLA type influences TCRB rearrangement. Patients' naive, central memory and Treg TCRB repertoires seemed closer to one another than those of healthy donors.

CDR3 length equals 15 residues. V was clipped by 2 bases and J by 8 bases, with 15 bases between them. CDR1 and CDR2 (germline): LGHNA, YNFKEQ. Isolated RNA was reverse transcribed in full, so expressed TCRB transcripts were sequenced. Here immunoSEQ multiplex PCR was the method, and the copy in TCRdb shows in-frame clones only, minus some. This repertoire shows about 660,000 clones, about 14% found once; its top ten account for just under 0.04%. Of note for this clone: No antigen is known for it.

J is TRBJ1-4 and V is TRBV4-2; unclear D gene. The TCR comes from a man aged 18 to 30 with type 1 diabetes. The sequenced material came from naive CD4+ T cells from blood. The chain's CDR3 is CASSQRLQSEEKLFF. DNA of the CDR3: TGTGCCAGCAGCCAACGACTCCAGTCGGAGGAAAAACTGTTTTTT.